This entry lists 16 T cell receptor beta chains sequenced from one sample in a study of shared clonotypes between healthy human individuals. Repertoires were generated with immunoSEQ multiplex PCR, while TCRdb's copy carries only in-frame clones and drops some. The sample lists about 2.1 million clones; roughly 91% were seen once. The naive CD8 population came from CD45RO-negative cells selected for CCR7, without terminally differentiated effector memory CD45RA+ cells. The sample taken for sequencing was naive CD8+ T cells from PBMCs. Every receptor here comes from a man aged 18 to 29 in good health. Some clones in this sample may be carry-over from other donors' samples.

As DNA, the CDR3 is TGTGCCAGCAGCTTAGCCGGGGCTAGCGATACGCAGTATTTT. This codes for CASSLAGASDTQYF. The chain combines TRBV7-9 with TRBJ2-3; D might be TRBD1 or TRBD2, each matching 5 bases. The CDR3 has 14 residues. Between the trimmed V and J ends, which lost 0 bases and 6 bases, there was a span of 10 bases. The germline V gene has CDR1 SEHNR and CDR2 FQNEAQ (reference sequence).

This clone was detected only once. This chain connects TRBV27 to TRBJ2-2, with D unclear. Germline CDR1 and CDR2: MNHEY and SMNVEV (reference sequence). CDR3 size: 18 residues. V was pared by 1 base and J by 0 bases, with 15 bases between. CDR3 in amino acids: CASSLLGRGPTNTGELFF. The DNA for the CDR3 is TGTGCCAGCAGTTTATTAGGTCGCGGTCCGACGAACACCGGGGAGCTGTTTTTT.

The chain is built from TRBV28 and TRBJ2-7; the D is unclear. Trimming took 4 bases from V and 3 from J, leaving 19 bases between them. There are 16 residues in the CDR3. Germline CDR1 MDHEN, CDR2 SYDVKM. The CDR3 here is CASSSGSPGPDYEQYF. CDR3 DNA sequence: TGTGCCAGCAGTTCTGGGTCGCCGGGTCCTGACTACGAGCAGTACTTC.

The rearrangement joins TRBV7-9 to TRBJ1-5; possibly TRBD1 for D (5 bases). The CDR3 totals 14 residues. The germline CDR1 and CDR2 sequences are SEHNR and FQNEAQ (reference sequence). The V gene lost 1 base and the J gene lost 5 bases, with 9 bases spanning the gap. The CDR3 region is CASSLGGPHQPQHF. CDR3 coding DNA: TGTGCCAGCAGCTTAGGGGGACCCCATCAGCCCCAGCATTTT.

V usage is TRBV7-8 and J usage is TRBJ2-1, with unresolved D. V lost 3 bases and J lost 1, with 7 bases in between. There are 14 residues in the CDR3. Germline V gives CDR1 SGHVS, CDR2 FQNEAQ. CDR3 sequence: CASSFSVSYNEQFF. DNA of the CDR3: TGTGCCAGCAGCTTCAGTGTTTCCTACAATGAGCAGTTCTTC. The entire variable domain, with the rest obtained from reference TRBV7-8 and TRBJ2-1, is as follows: GAGVSQSPRYKVAKRGQDVALRCDPISGHVSLFWYQQALGQGPEFLTYFQNEAQLDKSGLPSDRFFAERPEGSVSTLKIQRTQQEDSAVYLCASSFSVSYNEQFFGPGTRLTVL.

A note on this clone: This same CDR3 is encoded by further DNA sequences in the sample. The V and J genes are TRBV9 and TRBJ1-4, with 7 nucleotides matching TRBD1. Germline trimming cut 3 bases from V and 8 bases from J; bases unmatched to any gene: 7. The CDR3 sequence is 14 residues long. Germline CDR1 SGDLS, CDR2 YYNGEE. The DNA for the CDR3 is TGTGCCAGCAGCGCCCGGGACAGAGGCGAAAAACTGTTTTTT. This translates into CASSARDRGEKLFF.

The genes are TRBV5-6 and TRBJ1-1, with a tentative D call TRBD1 (6 bases). V was pared by 4 bases and J by 0 bases, with 13 bases between. The CDR3 spans 15 residues. From germline, CDR1 is SGHDT and CDR2 YYEEEE. DNA for the CDR3: TGTGCCAGCAGCCCGCGGACAGACGTGAACACTGAAGCTTTCTTT. Translating gives CASSPRTDVNTEAFF. The full variable domain, with the rest looked up from reference TRBV5-6 and TRBJ1-1, is DAGVTQSPTHLIKTRGQQVTLRCSPKSGHDTVSWYQQALGQGPQFIFQYYEEEERQRGNFPDRFSGHQFPNYSSELNVNALLLGDSALYLCASSPRTDVNTEAFFGQGTRLTVV.

V and J are TRBV6-1 and TRBJ2-7; TRBD1 agrees at 9 bases. V lost 0 bases, J lost 7 bases, and 7 bases stayed unmatched. This CDR3 has 15 residues. CDR1 MNHNS and CDR2 SASEGT come from the germline V gene. DNA of the CDR3: TGTGCCAGCAGTGAAGCAGGGGGACAGGGTTGGGAGCAGTACTTC. Its protein is CASSEAGGQGWEQYF.

The chain links TRBV19 to TRBJ2-1; 15 positions match TRBD2. Trimming at V came to 5 bases and at J to 5 bases, leaving 7 bases not matched to a gene. The CDR3 runs to 17 residues. The germline CDR1 and CDR2 sequences are LNHDA and SQIVND (reference sequence). The CDR3 is CASSVGLAGGSHNEQFF. DNA of the CDR3: TGTGCCAGTAGTGTAGGACTAGCGGGAGGGTCCCACAATGAGCAGTTCTTC.

This chain links TRBV7-9 with TRBJ2-3, with 12 bases fitting TRBD2. The ends lost 3 bases at V and 3 bases at J; junction bases unmatched: 7. The CDR3 has 17 amino acids. Germline CDR1 and CDR2: SEHNR and FQNEAQ (reference sequence). The CDR3 nucleotides read TGTGCCAGCAGCTTGACGACTAGCGGGAGTGGGACAGATACGCAGTATTTT. Translating gives CASSLTTSGSGTDTQYF.

The V call is TRBV25-1, the J call TRBJ1-1; D is unresolved. V dropped 1 base and J dropped 10 bases, with 7 bases sitting between them. Germline values: CDR1 MGHDK, CDR2 SYGVNS. CDR3 length: 11 amino acids. For the CDR3, the DNA is TGTGCCAGCAGTGAATCACATGCAGCTTTCTTT. Residues: CASSESHAAFF.

The genes are TRBV7-9 and TRBJ1-1; no clear D. From germline, CDR1 is SEHNR and CDR2 FQNEAQ (reference sequence). The germline V and J ends were trimmed by 2 bases and 1 base, with 11 bases remaining between them. The CDR3 loop spans 15 amino acids. CDR3 sequence: CASSLSRVENTEAFF. DNA for the CDR3: TGTGCCAGCAGCTTAAGTCGGGTAGAGAACACTGAAGCTTTCTTT.

The rearrangement joins TRBV7-9 to TRBJ2-2, with 11 bases lining up with TRBD1. CDR1 and CDR2 (germline): SEHNR, FQNEAQ (reference sequence). The junction had 3 bases not matched to a gene; V was cut back by 2 bases and J by 4 bases. This CDR3 spans 16 amino acids. The CDR3 loop reads CASSLYGTGGTGELFF. Written as DNA, the CDR3 is TGTGCCAGCAGCTTATACGGGACAGGGGGCACCGGGGAGCTGTTTTTT.

The chain employs TRBV27 and TRBJ1-1, with D tentatively TRBD1 (6 bases). Germline assignment: CDR1 MNHEY and CDR2 SMNVEV (reference sequence). The V end was cut by 5 bases, the J end by 2 bases, with 18 bases between. This CDR3 has 16 amino acids. The CDR3 region is CASSRYSGAFNTEAFF. The CDR3 DNA sequence: TGTGCCAGCAGTCGTTATTCAGGGGCTTTTAACACTGAAGCTTTCTTT.

This clone has only a few counts. The gene calls are TRBV10-3 and TRBJ1-1; unclear D gene. Germline V gives CDR1 ENHRY, CDR2 SYGVKD. The CDR3 consists of 13 residues. The ends were cut back, 7 bases at V and 4 bases at J, with 13 bases in the middle. CDR3 amino acids: CAITAAVGTEAFF. The CDR3 DNA is TGTGCCATCACTGCAGCAGTAGGCACTGAAGCTTTCTTT.

The rearrangement joins TRBV27 to TRBJ2-1, with TRBD2 identical over 15 bases. This CDR3 has 15 residues. Germline CDR1 is MNHEY and CDR2 is SMNVEV (reference sequence). J was trimmed by 7 bases and V by 8 bases; bases with no gene match: 6. DNA of the CDR3: TGTGCCAGCGCTCATGGGACTAGCGGGAGGAATGAGCAGTTCTTC. Translation gives CASAHGTSGRNEQFF.